One sample yielded the 20 T cell receptor beta chains listed below, sequenced in a study of radiotherapy plus CTLA-4 blockade in lung cancer. This table comes from immunoSEQ multiplex PCR, and its TCRdb copy is limited to in-frame clones, with some not included. The sample consists of about 57,000 clones, 70% to 80% of them appearing once. This specimen was peripheral blood, taken from a patient treated with radiotherapy plus ipilimumab. The receptors stem from a human donor with non-small cell lung cancer who had a complete response to radiotherapy plus ipilimumab.

V usage is TRBV19 and J usage is TRBJ1-1, with TRBD1 as a possible D gene (6 bases). The V gene's germline CDR1 is LNHDA and CDR2 SQIVND (reference sequence). The CDR3 loop spans 15 amino acids. V lost 2 bases and J lost 1, with 11 bases in between. The CDR3 DNA is TGTGCCAGTAGTATATCGGGGGGCCCGAACACTGAAGCTTTCTTT. This sequence encodes CASSISGGPNTEAFF.

The chain couples TRBV19 to TRBJ1-3; D is possibly TRBD1 (6 bases). Trimming pared 9 bases from V and 2 bases from J, leaving 29 bases between. The CDR3 spans 19 residues. Germline values: CDR1 LNHDA, CDR2 SQIVND (reference sequence). In DNA form, the CDR3 reads TGTGCCAGCTACAGCGAAAGGACAGAATCCGACACTACTGGAAACACCATATATTTT. Protein product: CASYSERTESDTTGNTIYF.

This clone showed up just once. The V gene is TRBV15, the J gene TRBJ1-2; D call uncertain. The CDR3 length is 14 residues. From germline, CDR1 is LNHNV and CDR2 YYDKDF (reference sequence). The V and J ends lost 0 bases and 2 bases respectively, with 7 bases between them. CDR3 sequence reads: CATSRDRQNYGYTF. Here the CDR3 DNA reads TGTGCCACCAGCAGAGATCGCCAGAACTATGGCTACACCTTC. Full variable domain (rest looked up from reference TRBV15 and TRBJ1-2): DAMVIQNPRYQVTQFGKPVTLSCSQTLNHNVMYWYQQKSSQAPKLLFHYYDKDFNNEADTPDNFQSRRPNTSFCFLDIRSPGLGDTAMYLCATSRDRQNYGYTFGSGTRLTVV.

This clone was recorded once. The CDR3 sequence: CASSSGQVPGELFF. For the CDR3, the DNA is TGCGCCAGCAGCTCCGGACAGGTTCCCGGGGAGCTGTTTTTT. The chain joins TRBV5-1 to TRBJ2-2, with 7 bases that match TRBD1. The CDR3 is 14 amino acids. V lost 3 bases and J lost 6; bases outside the gene matches: 5. Germline V gene sequence: CDR1 SGHRS, CDR2 YFSETQ.

This clone was seen a few times. The chain employs TRBV7-2 and TRBJ1-4; no clear D. The CDR3 runs 12 residues. The V gene's germline CDR1 is SGHTA and CDR2 FQGNSA. Trimming took off 3 bases at V and 8 bases at J, with 7 bases between the two ends. CDR3 amino acids: CASSLGREKLFF. As DNA, the CDR3 is TGTGCCAGCAGCTTGGGGAGGGAAAAACTGTTTTTT.

This clone was observed once. The chain carries TRBV7-2 and TRBJ1-3, with 7 nucleotides matching TRBD1. The junction had 4 bases not matched to a gene; V was cut back by 5 bases and J by 3 bases. This CDR3 region has 14 residues. Germline loops: CDR1 SGHTA, CDR2 FQGNSA. The CDR3 nucleotides are TGTGCCAGCAGCCCCGACAGGGTTGGAAACACCATATATTTT. Its translation is CASSPDRVGNTIYF. The variable domain in full, with the rest retrieved from reference TRBV7-2 and TRBJ1-3, is GAGVSQSPSNKVTEKGKDVELRCDPISGHTALYWYRQSLGQGLEFLIYFQGNSAPDKSGLPSDRFSAERTGGSVSTLTIQRTQQEDSAVYLCASSPDRVGNTIYFGEGSWLTVV.

The V call is TRBV5-6, the J call TRBJ1-1; D is perhaps TRBD1 (6 bases). Germline values: CDR1 SGHDT, CDR2 YYEEEE. The CDR3 consists of 15 residues. Trimming shortened V by 4 bases and J by 5 bases, and 18 bases separated the two germline ends. The CDR3 region has the DNA TGTGCCAGCAGCCAAGGGTGGGGGGGGCGGACTGAAGCTTTCTTT. Translation gives CASSQGWGGRTEAFF.

Details on this clone: The same CDR3 also results from other DNA sequences found in this sample. The chain links TRBV7-2 to TRBJ2-7; weak D call: TRBD2 (6 bases). With 5 bases removed from V and 4 bases from J, the gap between germline ends came to 9 bases. The germline gives CDR1 SGHTA, CDR2 FQGNSA. The CDR3 contains 12 residues. The CDR3 region is CASSPGGYEQYF. CDR3 in DNA: TGTGCCAGCAGCCCCGGGGGATACGAGCAGTACTTC.

The chain has TRBV19 and TRBJ2-2; 10 nucleotides agree with TRBD2. The ends lost 6 bases at V and 4 bases at J; junction bases unmatched: 5. Germline V gene sequence: CDR1 LNHDA, CDR2 SQIVND (reference sequence). The CDR3 consists of 15 residues. This CDR3 is CASRTLAGLTGELFF. CDR3 nucleotide sequence: TGTGCCAGTAGAACACTAGCGGGGCTCACCGGGGAGCTGTTTTTT.

The J gene is TRBJ1-1, the V gene TRBV7-2; D is unclear. Germline loops: CDR1 SGHTA, CDR2 FQGNSA. The CDR3 totals 13 residues. V lost 4 bases and J 5 bases, leaving 11 bases between the germline ends. The CDR3 DNA reads as TGTGCCAGCAGCTATAATACAGAAACTGAAGCTTTCTTT. This translates into CASSYNTETEAFF.

This clone was observed a handful of times. The rearrangement uses TRBV7-2 and TRBJ1-2, with D maybe TRBD1 (6 bases). V lost 0 bases, J lost 8 bases, and 10 bases lay in between. This CDR3 is 13 amino acids long. The germline V gene encodes CDR1 SGHTA and CDR2 FQGNSA. The CDR3 nucleotides are TGTGCCAGCAGCTTAGCCAGGACAGACGGCTACACCTTC. Translation: CASSLARTDGYTF.

J is TRBJ1-1 and V is TRBV18; D perhaps matches TRBD1 (5 bases). CDR3 length: 16 amino acids. Germline CDR1 is KGHSH and CDR2 is LQKENI. V was cut by 1 base and J by 0 bases, with 12 bases left in between. CDR3 amino acids: CASSPRLPDMNTEAFF. The CDR3 nucleotides are TGTGCCAGCTCACCACGGTTGCCGGACATGAACACTGAAGCTTTCTTT.

This clone has only a few counts. The chain links TRBV2 to TRBJ2-3; TRBD1 matches at 7 bases. Germline lookup yields CDR1 SNHLY and CDR2 FYNNEI. The CDR3 spans 15 residues. V lost 8 bases to trimming and J lost 0 bases; unmatched junction nucleotides: 8. The chain's CDR3 is CASVGQTTSTDTQYF. CDR3 sequence (DNA): TGTGCCAGCGTGGGACAGACAACTAGCACAGATACGCAGTATTTT.

This chain uses TRBV6-6 with TRBJ2-3; TRBD2 matches at 11 bases. J was trimmed by 3 bases and V by 5 bases; bases with no gene match: 7. This CDR3 region has 16 residues. The V gene's germline CDR1 is MNHNY and CDR2 SVGAGI (reference sequence). CDR3: CASSRTGTSGTDTQYF. Here the CDR3 DNA reads TGTGCCAGCAGTCGTACCGGGACTAGCGGTACAGATACGCAGTATTTT.

The CDR3, as DNA: TGTGCCAGCAGTTCCTCAGGGGGGGGTTACCCCCAGCATTTT. Protein: CASSSSGGGYPQHF. The chain recombines TRBV6-5 with TRBJ1-5; 7 bases map to TRBD1. CDR3 size: 14 residues. The germline CDR1 and CDR2 sequences are MNHEY and SVGAGI. J gave up 10 bases and V 4 bases, and 10 bases lay outside the gene matches.

The chain links TRBV23-1 to TRBJ2-3; 10 nucleotides match TRBD1. TRBV23-1 counts as an open reading frame of uncertain function. This CDR3 contains 17 residues. The J segment lost 2 bases and the V segment lost 7 bases, leaving 12 bases of the junction unmatched. CDR3 DNA sequence: TGCGCCAGCAAAAGGACAGGGACAGGGGACAACACAGATACGCAGTATTTT. As protein: CASKRTGTGDNTDTQYF.

The rearrangement joins TRBV16 to TRBJ2-4, with D perhaps TRBD2 (5 bases). Germline-derived CDR1 and CDR2 are KGHSY and FQNENV. The CDR3 loop spans 15 amino acids. Trimming removed 1 base at V and 1 base at J, with 8 bases between. This CDR3 is CASSQFTGAKNIQYF. The DNA for the CDR3 is TGTGCCAGCAGCCAATTCACGGGGGCCAAAAACATTCAGTACTTC.

This chain uses TRBV18 with TRBJ1-1, with D hard to call. Germline assignment: CDR1 KGHSH and CDR2 LQKENI. The CDR3 extends over 13 amino acids. V was clipped by 4 bases and J by 10 bases, with 16 bases between them. This CDR3 is CASSQDTQQSAFF. The CDR3 DNA reads TGTGCCAGCTCACAAGACACTCAACAGTCAGCTTTCTTT.

The chain uses TRBV9 and TRBJ1-4; 8 bases fit TRBD1. The CDR3 runs to 15 residues. Germline V gene lookup returns CDR1 SGDLS and CDR2 YYNGEE. The ends lost 2 bases at V and 8 bases at J; junction bases unmatched: 8. CDR3 sequence: CASSVRGQVAEKLFF. The CDR3, as DNA: TGTGCCAGCAGCGTGCGGGGACAGGTTGCCGAAAAACTGTTTTTT.

The chain carries TRBV4-1 and TRBJ2-1; 7 bases agree with TRBD1. Per germline, CDR1 MGHRA and CDR2 YSYEKL. V lost 4 bases to trimming and J lost 12 bases; unmatched junction nucleotides: 9. The CDR3 extends over 13 amino acids. CDR3 loop: CASSRSQGDRQFF. The DNA of the CDR3 is TGCGCCAGCAGCCGTAGCCAGGGGGATAGGCAGTTCTTC.